This TCR beta chain was observed in a study of cytomegalovirus exposure and HLA in healthy donors. The germline V gene has CDR1 GTSNPN and CDR2 SVGIG (reference sequence). Losses at the gene ends were 5 bases for V and 7 bases for J; bases not matched to a gene: 8. This CDR3 is 13 amino acids long. The PCR ran on 60 Vbeta and 13 Jbeta primers. Profiling relied on immunoSEQ multiplex PCR, and the TCRdb table lists in-frame clones only, not all of them. The sample has roughly 97,000 clones, 60% to 80% seen once. Likely unrecorded immune exposures existed in these nominally healthy donors. The sequenced sample consisted of PBMCs. The sequence came from a man aged 55 to 70 in good health and CMV-seropositive. The J gene is TRBJ1-5, the V gene TRBV30, with 7 bases that match TRBD1. Here the CDR3 DNA reads TGTGCCTGGTCTAGGGGGCTAGGGCAGCCCCAGCATTTT. Amino acid sequence: CAWSRGLGQPQHF.